The T cell receptor (beta chain) described here comes from a study of cytomegalovirus exposure and HLA in healthy donors. General study points: A missense variant in DCLRE1C was later tied to TCR beta V- and J-gene trimming.

Turning to this clone: As yet, its antigen is unknown.

In the PCR, 60 Vbeta and 13 Jbeta primers were used. Clones were read by immunoSEQ multiplex PCR, and TCRdb kept only the in-frame ones, dropping some. Seen here are roughly 150,000 clones, over 80% observed once, and the top ten hold 1.5%. Regarding donors, all were healthy bone marrow donors. The material sequenced was PBMCs. This receptor was taken from a young woman in good health and CMV-seronegative.

The CDR3 loop reads CASSEARDRTNYGYTF. CDR3 in DNA: TGTGCCAGCAGTGAAGCCCGGGACAGAACTAACTATGGCTACACCTTC. The chain couples TRBV6-1 to TRBJ1-2; TRBD1 matches at 7 bases. This CDR3 is built from 16 residues. The germline V gene has CDR1 MNHNS and CDR2 SASEGT. The V segment lost 0 bases and the J segment 0 bases; nucleotides outside the gene matches: 4.